This is a list of T cell receptor beta chains from one sample in a study of shared clonotypes between healthy human individuals. Data came from immunoSEQ multiplex PCR; TCRdb stores just in-frame clones and leaves some out. The sample shows about 2 million clones, roughly 94% of them seen only once. Sequencing input: naive CD8+ T cells sorted from blood. These receptors all stem from a man between 18 and 35 years old in good health. The CDR3 runs from the conserved cysteine through the conserved F or W. For some rows the clone size is stated as once, few or many, or as a class when expanded; others skip it.

J gene | V gene | clone size | CDR3 protein
TRBJ1-1 | TRBV6-1 | . | CASSEEGGSFLNTEAFF
TRBJ2-7 | TRBV6-6 | . | CASTSAGGNSYEQYF
TRBJ2-7 | TRBV29-1 | . | CSVEVAGQAYEQYF
TRBJ2-5 | TRBV20-1 | . | CSTYTRETQYF
TRBJ2-5 | TRBV5-6 | once | CASSRFLSETQYF
TRBJ1-1 | TRBV27 | once | CASTLGEGTEAFF
TRBJ2-2 | TRBV10-3 | . | CAISEVGDNTGELFF
TRBJ2-2 | TRBV19 | . | CASSRDYTGELFF
TRBJ2-3 | TRBV7-7 | . | CASSPGTSGDPYTQYF
TRBJ2-1 | TRBV5-6 | . | CASSLESSGWWNEQFF
TRBJ2-7 | TRBV5-6 | . | CASSLEQLIYEQYF
TRBJ1-3 | TRBV27 | . | CASSPTGVPSGNTIYF
TRBJ2-5 | TRBV5-1 | once | CASSSPGTSGETQYF
TRBJ2-3 | TRBV7-2 | . | CASSLPEGASTDTQYF
TRBJ2-2 | TRBV9 | . | CASSTGQGENTGELFF